Below are 27 T cell receptor beta chains sequenced from a single sample in a study of CD8+CD57+ T cells in acquired aplastic anemia. Using genomic DNA as the template, TCR beta VDJ and CDR3 profiling was carried out. TCRdb recomputed calls from the reads with MiXCR, one row per CDR3 protein. The profile shows about 180,000 distinct CDR3 sequences, roughly half of them singletons. Sequenced input: sorted CD4+, CD8+, or CD8+CD57+ T cells (not recorded which) from PBMCs. The receptors were sampled from a human donor in good health.

This chain connects TRBV20-1 to TRBJ2-3; 11 nucleotides agree with TRBD2. Trimming at V came to 5 bases and at J to 8 bases, leaving 6 bases not matched to a gene. Germline V lookup: CDR1 DFQATT, CDR2 SNEGSKA (reference sequence). The CDR3 is 13 amino acids. CDR3 in DNA: TGCAGTGCTTCAGGACTAGCGGGTCTTACGCAGTATTTT. The encoded protein is CSASGLAGLTQYF.

The gene calls are TRBV2 and TRBJ1-1, with TRBD1 as a possible D gene (5 bases). Trimming removed 5 bases from V and 6 bases from J, with 16 bases in between. This CDR3 comprises 14 residues. Germline V CDR1 and CDR2: SNHLY, FYNNEI. In nucleotides, the CDR3 is TGTGCCAGCAGTTTACCTGTGGGGCCCGCTGAAGCTTTCTTT. This translates into CASSLPVGPAEAFF.

This clonotype was seen ten or more times. The V gene is TRBV20-1, the J gene TRBJ2-7; 8 bases line up with TRBD2. The CDR3 is 15 residues long. Per germline, CDR1 DFQATT and CDR2 SNEGSKA (reference sequence). V was clipped by 3 bases and J by 9 bases; unmatched bases: 16. CDR3 residues: CSASPSGSLSGGQYF. The CDR3 DNA reads TGCAGTGCTAGCCCCAGCGGGAGTCTTTCAGGCGGGCAGTACTTC.

About this clonotype itself: A read error may account for a junction end that differs from germline. The chain carries TRBV6-6 and TRBJ1-2, with 7 nucleotides matching TRBD1. Germline CDR1 and CDR2: MNHNY and SVGAGI (reference sequence). This CDR3 has 17 residues. The CDR3 region has the DNA TGTGCCCGCAGTTACAATACAGGGGTCCTAGCTAACTATGGCTACACCTTC. Translating it yields CARSYNTGVLANYGYTF.

This clonotype was recorded at least ten times. Possible read error: a much larger clone is one base away. The chain has TRBV6-5 and TRBJ1-1; D is unclear. Germline loops: CDR1 MNHEY, CDR2 SVGAGI. This CDR3 spans 11 amino acids. V lost 6 bases, J lost 4 bases, and 6 bases lay in between. The chain's CDR3 is CASSPTTEAFF. In DNA, the CDR3 is TGTGCCAGCAGCCCGACCACTGAAGCTTTCTTT.

This clonotype was counted many times. CDR3 sequence (DNA): TGTGCCAGCAGTTCCCACATCTCAGGGTATTCCTACAATGAGCAGTTCTTC. Protein: CASSSHISGYSYNEQFF. The V and J genes are TRBV12-3 or TRBV12-4 and TRBJ2-1; perhaps TRBD1 as D (5 bases). The CDR3 covers 17 residues. The V and J ends lost 4 bases and 1 base respectively, with 17 bases between them.

This chain uses TRBV11-2 with TRBJ2-1; D is perhaps TRBD2 (6 bases). Per the germline V gene, CDR1 is SGHAT and CDR2 is FQNNGV. The CDR3 length is 15 residues. The V end was cut by 3 bases, the J end by 0 bases, with 9 bases between. The CDR3 nucleotides are TGTGCCAGCAGCTTCGGGGGTACCTCCTACAATGAGCAGTTCTTC. It translates to CASSFGGTSYNEQFF.

This clonotype was found many times. CDR3 sequence reads: CSARRSVGGLYNEQFF. Here the CDR3 DNA reads TGCAGTGCCCGCCGGTCCGTAGGGGGCCTCTACAATGAGCAGTTCTTC. V gene TRBV20-1 combines with J gene TRBJ2-1; 7 bases are a match to TRBD1. The CDR3 contains 16 residues. V trimming: 6 bases; J trimming: 3 bases; junction bases outside the gene matches: 14. CDR1 and CDR2 from the germline V gene are DFQATT and SNEGSKA (reference sequence).

This chain joins TRBV20-1 and TRBJ2-5; D gene ambiguous. The CDR3 consists of 11 residues. From germline, CDR1 is DFQATT and CDR2 SNEGSKA (reference sequence). V was pared by 3 bases and J by 4 bases, with 6 bases between. Here the CDR3 reads CSARGTETQYF. CDR3 bases: TGCAGTGCTAGGGGCACAGAGACCCAGTACTTC.

This clonotype occurred once. The chain carries TRBV2 and TRBJ1-1; weak D call: TRBD1 (5 bases). The germline gives CDR1 SNHLY, CDR2 FYNNEI. V lost 11 bases and J 1 base, leaving 11 bases between the germline ends. The CDR3 has 12 amino acids. The CDR3 protein is CAAGGPNTEAFF. CDR3 bases: TGTGCCGCGGGGGGACCGAACACTGAAGCTTTCTTT. Using reference TRBV2 and TRBJ1-1 for the parts outside the CDR3, the full variable domain is EPEVTQTPSHQVTQMGQEVILRCVPISNHLYFYWYRQILGQKVEFLVSFYNNEISEKSEIFDDQFSVERPDGSNFTLKIRSTKLEDSAMYFCAAGGPNTEAFFGQGTRLTVV.

There are a few counts of this clonotype. This chain connects TRBV3-1 to TRBJ2-1; D not resolved. This CDR3 has 14 amino acids. Germline V lookup: CDR1 LGHDT, CDR2 YNNKEL (reference sequence). Trimming cost V 0 bases and J 7 bases, with 10 bases left between them. The CDR3 coding sequence is TGTGCCAGCAGCCAAGATCTATTGCGGAATGAGCAGTTCTTC. Protein sequence: CASSQDLLRNEQFF.

This clonotype was observed many times. This rearrangement joins TRBV6-6 to TRBJ2-3; 9 nucleotides agree with TRBD2. This CDR3 has 13 residues. V lost 10 bases and J lost 3; bases outside the gene matches: 5. CDR1 is MNHNY and CDR2 is SVGAGI in the germline V gene (reference sequence). In DNA form, the CDR3 reads TGTGCCACCGTGCGGGGGGGAACAGATACGCAGTATTTT. This translates into CATVRGGTDTQYF.

The gene calls are TRBV15 and TRBJ2-3; possibly TRBD1 for D (6 bases). This CDR3 has 15 residues. Between the trimmed V and J ends, which lost 5 bases and 3 bases, there was a span of 15 bases. Germline CDR1 reads LNHNV; CDR2 reads YYDKDF (reference sequence). In DNA form, the CDR3 reads TGTGCCACCAGCGGTAGACAGGTATTAACAGATACGCAGTATTTT. Translated, it gives CATSGRQVLTDTQYF.

This chain joins TRBV2 and TRBJ1-1; a possible D gene is TRBD1 (6 bases). Trimming cost V 3 bases and J 6 bases, with 14 bases left between them. The CDR3 loop spans 14 amino acids. In germline, CDR1 is SNHLY, CDR2 FYNNEI. CDR3 DNA: TGTGCCAGCAGTGATCGGCAGGGGTTGTCTGAAGCTTTCTTT. Encoded protein: CASSDRQGLSEAFF.

There are many counts of this clonotype. The rearrangement uses TRBV7-9 and TRBJ2-3; TRBD1 is a possible D gene (6 bases). Germline-derived CDR1 and CDR2 are SEHNR and FQNEAQ (reference sequence). The V gene lost 1 base and the J gene lost 4 bases, with 12 bases spanning the gap. The CDR3 covers 15 residues. This CDR3 reads CASSLGQVLPDTQYF. CDR3 DNA sequence: TGTGCCAGCAGCTTAGGACAGGTTCTCCCAGATACGCAGTATTTT.

This clonotype was detected ten times or more. The chain combines TRBV5-5 with TRBJ2-7, with 10 bases aligning to TRBD2. CDR3 size: 16 residues. Per germline, CDR1 SGHKS and CDR2 YYEKEE (reference sequence). Trimming cost V 0 bases and J 1 base; bases outside gene matches: 4. The CDR3 region is CASSLGQAGGSYEQYF. DNA of the CDR3: TGTGCCAGCAGCTTGGGGCAAGCGGGAGGGTCCTACGAGCAGTACTTC.

The chain links TRBV15 to TRBJ2-7, with no clear D. This CDR3 contains 13 residues. The V end was cut by 1 base, the J end by 3 bases, with 7 bases between. Germline CDR1 LNHNV, CDR2 YYDKDF (reference sequence). In DNA, the CDR3 is TGTGCCACCAGCAGAGGCAGACTCTACGAGCAGTACTTC. Its protein product is CATSRGRLYEQYF. The full variable domain, in which reference TRBV15 and TRBJ2-7 provide the parts outside the CDR3, is DAMVIQNPRYQVTQFGKPVTLSCSQTLNHNVMYWYQQKSSQAPKLLFHYYDKDFNNEADTPDNFQSRRPNTSFCFLDIRSPGLGDTAMYLCATSRGRLYEQYFGPGTRLTVT.

DNA of the CDR3: TGTGCCAGCGAGAGGAGCACCGGGGAGCTGTTTTTT. Amino acid sequence: CASERSTGELFF. This chain joins TRBV9 and TRBJ2-2; D ambiguous. This CDR3 comprises 12 residues. Trimming removed 7 bases from V and 4 bases from J, with 8 bases in between. Looked up from germline, CDR1 is SGDLS and CDR2 is YYNGEE.

The V gene is TRBV2, the J gene TRBJ1-1; tentative D call: TRBD1 (6 bases). The V and J ends lost 1 base and 4 bases respectively, with 10 bases between them. Germline values: CDR1 SNHLY, CDR2 FYNNEI. The CDR3 contains 14 residues. As DNA, the CDR3 is TGTGCCAGCAGTGAAGGCAGGGGTCGCACTGAAGCTTTCTTT. Amino acid sequence: CASSEGRGRTEAFF.

The rearrangement links TRBV27 to TRBJ2-3, with a weak D call TRBD2 (6 bases). Germline-derived CDR1 and CDR2 are MNHEY and SMNVEV (reference sequence). CDR3 length: 14 residues. With 6 bases removed from V and 8 bases from J, the gap between germline ends came to 18 bases. The CDR3 is CASRIRLGGGTQYF. The CDR3 coding sequence is TGTGCCAGCAGGATTAGGCTGGGGGGTGGTACGCAGTATTTT.

This clonotype occurred many times. The chain uses TRBV4-2 and TRBJ1-6; tentative D call: TRBD1 (6 bases). With 0 bases removed from V and 6 bases from J, the gap between germline ends came to 18 bases. There are 18 residues in the CDR3. Per the germline V gene, CDR1 is LGHNA and CDR2 is YNFKEQ. CDR3 DNA: TGTGCCAGCAGCCAAGATAGGGGGTCTCAGGGACCTAATTCACCCCTCCACTTT. This encodes CASSQDRGSQGPNSPLHF.

CDR3 nucleotide sequence: TGTGCCATCAGTGCCATCCCGACAGGGGGGTCCGATACGCAGTATTTT. It codes for CAISAIPTGGSDTQYF. The chain joins TRBV10-3 to TRBJ2-3, with 9 nucleotides matching TRBD1. V trimming: 4 bases; J trimming: 6 bases; junction bases outside the gene matches: 11. The CDR3 covers 16 residues. Germline V gives CDR1 ENHRY, CDR2 SYGVKD.

This clonotype was recorded many times. The chain joins TRBV6-2 or TRBV6-3 to TRBJ1-4; D is uncertain. Looked up from germline, CDR1 is MNHEY and CDR2 is SVGEGT. The CDR3 runs 13 residues. V lost 4 bases, J lost 6 bases, and 9 bases lay in between. In nucleotides, the CDR3 is TGTGCCAGCAGTTCCGGGAGCCATGAAAAACTGTTTTTT. The encoded protein is CASSSGSHEKLFF.

This clonotype was found a few times. This could be a read error, since a much larger clone is one nucleotide away. This rearrangement joins TRBV19 to TRBJ2-1; 7 bases are shared with TRBD1. CDR1 LNHDA and CDR2 SQIVND come from the germline V gene (reference sequence). CDR3 length equals 15 residues. CDR3 sequence: CASTKTGASYDEQFF. DNA of the CDR3: TGTGCCAGTACTAAAACAGGGGCCTCCTACGATGAGCAGTTCTTC.

The CDR3 sequence is CASTKNPTGDYGYTF. The CDR3 DNA reads TGTGCCAGTACCAAAAACCCGACAGGGGACTATGGCTACACCTTC. The chain combines TRBV19 with TRBJ1-2; 8 bases match TRBD1. This CDR3 has 15 amino acids. V was clipped by 7 bases and J by 3 bases; unmatched bases: 10. Germline CDR1 reads LNHDA; CDR2 reads SQIVND (reference sequence). The complete variable domain, with remaining parts taken from reference TRBV19 and TRBJ1-2, reads DGGITQSPKYLFRKEGQNVTLSCEQNLNHDAMYWYRQDPGQGLRLIYYSQIVNDFQKGDIAEGYSVSREKKESFPLTVTSAQKNPTAFYLCASTKNPTGDYGYTFGSGTRLTVV.

The chain employs TRBV24-1 and TRBJ2-1; 9 nucleotides match TRBD1. The CDR3 runs to 16 residues. The junction had 7 bases not matched to a gene; V was cut back by 0 bases and J by 8 bases. Germline assignment: CDR1 KGHDR and CDR2 SFDVKD. The CDR3 DNA is TGTGCCACCAGTGATTTGCCTGGACAGGGGACGTATGAGCAGTTCTTC. Residues: CATSDLPGQGTYEQFF.

J is TRBJ2-1 and V is TRBV2; 10 nucleotides match TRBD2. Per germline, CDR1 SNHLY and CDR2 FYNNEI. CDR3 size: 15 residues. J lost 3 bases, V lost 5 bases, and 4 bases had no gene match. CDR3 bases: TGTGCCAGCAGTTTGATAGCGGGGGGCTACAATGAGCAGTTCTTC. It codes for CASSLIAGGYNEQFF. Complete variable domain (other parts from reference TRBV2 and TRBJ2-1): EPEVTQTPSHQVTQMGQEVILRCVPISNHLYFYWYRQILGQKVEFLVSFYNNEISEKSEIFDDQFSVERPDGSNFTLKIRSTKLEDSAMYFCASSLIAGGYNEQFFGPGTRLTVL.